This TCR beta chain derives from a study of OX40 agonist ivuxolimab in advanced cancers. The wider study: Every patient in dose escalation had hepatocellular carcinoma, melanoma, renal cell or head and neck cancer. Past anti-PD-1, anti-PD-L1 or anti-CTLA-4 therapy was accepted, and 40% to 45% had received some.

This table comes from immunoSEQ multiplex PCR, and its TCRdb copy is limited to in-frame clones, with some not included. The repertoire holds about 83,000 clones, 84% seen once, with around 7.3% in the top ten. The CDR3 is made up of 12 amino acids. V was trimmed by 1 base and J by 4 bases, leaving 7 bases between them. Germline values: CDR1 GTSNPN, CDR2 SVGIG (reference sequence). The source material was CD4+ or CD8+ T cells sorted from blood, sampled in a trial of the OX40 agonist ivuxolimab. The chain uses TRBV30 and TRBJ1-2; D gene uncertain. This receptor was identified in an adult with an advanced solid tumor such as melanoma, head and neck, liver or kidney cancer. CDR3 in DNA: TGTGCCTGGAGTGCGACCCGCTATGGCTACACCTTC. Translating it yields CAWSATRYGYTF. Complete variable domain (other parts from reference TRBV30 and TRBJ1-2): SQTIHQWPATLVQPVGSPLSLECTVEGTSNPNLYWYRQAAGRGLQLLFYSVGIGQISSEVPQNLSASRPQDRQFILSSKKLLLSDSGFYLCAWSATRYGYTFGSGTRLTVV.